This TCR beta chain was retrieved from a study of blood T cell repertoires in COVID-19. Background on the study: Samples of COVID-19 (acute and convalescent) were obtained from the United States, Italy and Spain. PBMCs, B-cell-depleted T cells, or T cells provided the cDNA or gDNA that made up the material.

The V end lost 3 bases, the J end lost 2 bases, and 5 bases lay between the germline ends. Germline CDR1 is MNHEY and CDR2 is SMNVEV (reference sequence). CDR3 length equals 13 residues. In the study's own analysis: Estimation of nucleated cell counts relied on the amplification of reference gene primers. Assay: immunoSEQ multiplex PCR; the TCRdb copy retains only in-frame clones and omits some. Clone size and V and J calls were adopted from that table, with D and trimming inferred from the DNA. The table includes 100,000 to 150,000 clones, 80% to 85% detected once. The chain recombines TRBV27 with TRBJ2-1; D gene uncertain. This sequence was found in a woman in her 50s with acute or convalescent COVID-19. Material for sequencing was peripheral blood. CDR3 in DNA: TGTGCCAGCAGTTTGACAACCTACAATGAGCAGTTCTTC. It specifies CASSLTTYNEQFF.